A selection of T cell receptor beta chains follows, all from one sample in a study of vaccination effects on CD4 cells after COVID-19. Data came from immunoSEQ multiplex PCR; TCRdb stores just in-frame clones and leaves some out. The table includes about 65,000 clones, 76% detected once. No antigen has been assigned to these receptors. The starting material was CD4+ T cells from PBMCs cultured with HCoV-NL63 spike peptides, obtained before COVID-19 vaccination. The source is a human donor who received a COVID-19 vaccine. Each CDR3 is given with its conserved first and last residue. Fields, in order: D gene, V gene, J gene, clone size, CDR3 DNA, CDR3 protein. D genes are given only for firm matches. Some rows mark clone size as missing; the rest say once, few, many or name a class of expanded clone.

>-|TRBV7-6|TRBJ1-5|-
TGTGCCAGCAGCCTAAGACAGAGTGATCAGCCCCAGCATTTT
CASSLRQSDQPQHF
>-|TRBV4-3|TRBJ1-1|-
TGCGCCAGCAGCCAACTGACAGGTTCCACTGAAGCTTTCTTT
CASSQLTGSTEAFF
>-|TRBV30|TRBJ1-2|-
TGTGCCTGGAGCCAGGGGAAGGGTGGCTACACCTTC
CAWSQGKGGYTF
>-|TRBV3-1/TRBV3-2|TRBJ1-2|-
TGTGCCAGCAGCCGGAGGACGGGGGGGCAGAGCCTATATGGCTACACCTTC
CASSRRTGGQSLYGYTF
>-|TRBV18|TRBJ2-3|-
TGTGCCAGCTCACCCCGGGGCGGGGATACGCAGTATTTT
CASSPRGGDTQYF
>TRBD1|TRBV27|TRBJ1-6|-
TGTGCCAGCAGTTCCGGACAGGGTCGACTCTCCTATAATTCACCCCTCCACTTT
CASSSGQGRLSYNSPLHF
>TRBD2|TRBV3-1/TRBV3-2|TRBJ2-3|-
TGTGCCAGCAGCCAAGAGGGACTAGCGGGGGGGGGCACAGATACGCAGTATTTT
CASSQEGLAGGGTDTQYF
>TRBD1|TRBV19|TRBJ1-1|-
TGTGCCACCACGACAGGGGGGAGGCCCGTTGTTGAAGCTTTCTTT
CATTTGGRPVVEAFF
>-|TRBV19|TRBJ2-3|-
TGTGCCAGTATGCCCCGGCTGGGGACAGATACGCAGTATTTT
CASMPRLGTDTQYF
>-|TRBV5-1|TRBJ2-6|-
TGCGCCAGCAGCCCTTCGGGAGCTGGGGCCAACGTCCTGACTTTC
CASSPSGAGANVLTF
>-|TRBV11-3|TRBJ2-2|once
TGTGCCAGCAGCCTCGGACAAAACACCGGGGAGCTGTTTTTT
CASSLGQNTGELFF
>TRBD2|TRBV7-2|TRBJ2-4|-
TGTGCCAGCAGCCAGCGGGGGGGGGCCAAAAACATTCAGTACTTC
CASSQRGGAKNIQYF
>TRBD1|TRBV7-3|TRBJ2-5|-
TGTGCCAGCAGCCTTAAAGGACAGGGGGCATACGAGACCCAGTACTTC
CASSLKGQGAYETQYF
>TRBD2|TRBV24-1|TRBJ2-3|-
TGTGCCACCAGTGATACGAGCGGGGCCCACACAGATACGCAGTATTTT
CATSDTSGAHTDTQYF
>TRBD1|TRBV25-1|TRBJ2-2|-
TGTGCCAGCAAGAACCGTGGGACAGGGGATACCGGGGAGCTGTTTTTT
CASKNRGTGDTGELFF
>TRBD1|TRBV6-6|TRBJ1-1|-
TGTGCCAGCAGTTACCGGACAGGGGGTACTGAAGCTTTCTTT
CASSYRTGGTEAFF
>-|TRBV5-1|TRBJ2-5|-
TGCGCCAGCAGCGTGGGACACTCTCCAACTAGGCGGGAGACCCAGTACTTC
CASSVGHSPTRRETQYF
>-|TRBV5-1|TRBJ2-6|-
TGCGCCAGCAGCTTGGGGGGGGTTTCCGGGGCCAACGTCCTGACTTTC
CASSLGGVSGANVLTF
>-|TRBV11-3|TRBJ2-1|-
TGTGCCAGCAGCCCTGCTGGTATACCTGGGCAGCTTAACAATGAGCAGTTCTTC
CASSPAGIPGQLNNEQFF
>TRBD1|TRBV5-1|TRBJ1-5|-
TGCGCCAGCAGCCCATCCCCTCGGGACAGGGGGCCGAATCAGCCCCAGCATTTT
CASSPSPRDRGPNQPQHF